The 14 T cell receptor beta chains listed next were all sequenced from one sample in a study of T cell repertoires in ileal Crohn's disease. Assay used: immunoSEQ multiplex PCR; TCRdb lists only in-frame clones, some missing. This sample has 3,600 or so clones, with 81% found just once. As for time point: neoterminal ileum biopsy at postoperative endoscopy, about 6 months after surgery. The sample consisted of ileal tissue. These receptors came from an adult with Crohn's disease.

In its sample, this clone was seen once. This chain links TRBV4-2 with TRBJ2-1; TRBD2 agrees at 14 bases. CDR1 is LGHNA, CDR2 YNFKEQ, per germline. This CDR3 has 16 amino acids. V dropped 4 bases and J dropped 8; count of bases not matched to a gene: 7. CDR3 coding DNA: TGTGCCAGCAGCCCGACTAGCGGGGGGGAAGTCCATGAGCAGTTCTTC. Translating gives CASSPTSGGEVHEQFF.

V is TRBV19 and J is TRBJ1-6, with D maybe TRBD1 (6 bases). The V and J ends lost 6 bases and 7 bases respectively, with 19 bases between them. This CDR3 region has 16 residues. The germline V gene has CDR1 LNHDA and CDR2 SQIVND (reference sequence). The CDR3: CASSLSPGTINSPLHF. In DNA form, the CDR3 reads TGTGCCAGTAGCCTCTCGCCCGGGACAATCAATTCACCCCTCCACTTT. Full variable domain (rest looked up from reference TRBV19 and TRBJ1-6): DGGITQSPKYLFRKEGQNVTLSCEQNLNHDAMYWYRQDPGQGLRLIYYSQIVNDFQKGDIAEGYSVSREKKESFPLTVTSAQKNPTAFYLCASSLSPGTINSPLHFGNGTRLTVT.

The genes are TRBV5-1 and TRBJ2-1, with 7 bases that match TRBD2. V lost 4 bases, J lost 7 bases, and 2 bases stayed unmatched. Germline V CDR1 and CDR2: SGHRS, YFSETQ. The CDR3 length is 12 residues. This CDR3 reads CASSASGNEQFF. CDR3 DNA: TGCGCCAGCAGCGCTAGCGGTAATGAGCAGTTCTTC. The variable domain in full, completed from reference TRBV5-1 and TRBJ2-1, reads KAGVTQTPRYLIKTRGQQVTLSCSPISGHRSVSWYQQTPGQGLQFLFEYFSETQRNKGNFPGRFSGRQFSNSRSEMNVSTLELGDSALYLCASSASGNEQFFGPGTRLTVL.

This chain connects TRBV11-2 to TRBJ1-2; D may be TRBD1 (5 bases). Trimming removed 1 base at V and 7 bases at J, with 16 bases between. The germline V gene has CDR1 SGHAT and CDR2 FQNNGV. This CDR3 comprises 15 residues. The CDR3 region is CASSLVEAGGSGYTF. In nucleotides, the CDR3 is TGTGCCAGCAGCTTAGTAGAGGCCGGGGGAAGTGGCTACACCTTC.

On this clone: This same CDR3 is encoded by further DNA sequences in the sample. The chain links TRBV5-8 to TRBJ1-5; no clear D gene. The germline V and J ends were trimmed by 0 bases and 1 base, with 5 bases remaining between them. Germline V gene data show CDR1 as SGHTS and CDR2 as YDEGEE. This CDR3 is 14 amino acids long. The CDR3 here is CASSLGQSNQPQHF. The CDR3 DNA follows: TGTGCCAGCAGCTTGGGACAAAGCAATCAGCCCCAGCATTTT.

V is TRBV5-6 and J is TRBJ2-1, with 9 bases matching TRBD2. V shed 4 bases and J 7 bases; nucleotides not matched to a gene: 15. CDR1 SGHDT and CDR2 YYEEEE come from the germline V gene. This CDR3 contains 17 residues. CDR3 coding DNA: TGTGCCAGCAGCGACCGGCATAGCGGGAGCGGCCGGAATGAGCAGTTCTTC. It yields the protein CASSDRHSGSGRNEQFF.

V and J are TRBV7-9 and TRBJ2-1; TRBD2 matches at 7 bases. The CDR3 consists of 13 residues. The ends lost 1 base at V and 6 bases at J; junction bases unmatched: 0. The germline V gene encodes CDR1 SEHNR and CDR2 FQNEAQ (reference sequence). This CDR3 reads CASSLGGGNEQFF. The CDR3, as DNA: TGTGCCAGCAGCTTAGGGGGGGGCAATGAGCAGTTCTTC.

The chain recombines TRBV2 with TRBJ2-1; a possible D gene is TRBD1 (5 bases). CDR1 is SNHLY, CDR2 FYNNEI, per germline. The CDR3 runs to 13 residues. Trimming removed 2 bases from V and 12 bases from J, with 14 bases in between. The CDR3 loop reads CASSEISRGRQFF. In DNA form, the CDR3 reads TGTGCCAGCAGTGAAATCAGTAGGGGCCGGCAGTTCTTC. Full variable domain (rest looked up from reference TRBV2 and TRBJ2-1): EPEVTQTPSHQVTQMGQEVILRCVPISNHLYFYWYRQILGQKVEFLVSFYNNEISEKSEIFDDQFSVERPDGSNFTLKIRSTKLEDSAMYFCASSEISRGRQFFGPGTRLTVL.

The chain carries TRBV6-1 and TRBJ1-2, with D tentatively TRBD1 (6 bases). V shed 4 bases and J shed 6 bases, with 15 bases lying between them. The germline gives CDR1 MNHNS, CDR2 SASEGT. The CDR3 loop spans 14 amino acids. CDR3 protein: CASSAVNRAHGYTF. CDR3 nucleotides: TGTGCCAGCAGTGCGGTTAACAGGGCCCATGGCTACACCTTC.

V gene TRBV4-1 combines with J gene TRBJ1-2; D gene ambiguous. Germline lookup yields CDR1 MGHRA and CDR2 YSYEKL. The CDR3 has 15 residues. The ends were cut back, 4 bases at V and 3 bases at J, with 15 bases in the middle. The CDR3 nucleotides are TGCGCCAGCAGCCCCGCCGGCAGGCCCGACTATGGCTACACCTTC. Translated, it gives CASSPAGRPDYGYTF.

V usage is TRBV4-1 and J usage is TRBJ2-7, with 7 bases lining up with TRBD2. CDR1 MGHRA and CDR2 YSYEKL come from the germline V gene. V shed 1 base and J 4 bases; nucleotides not matched to a gene: 10. CDR3 length: 16 amino acids. In DNA form, the CDR3 reads TGCGCCAGCAGCCAAGGGGTCGGCGCGGGAGTGTACGAGCAGTACTTC. Protein sequence: CASSQGVGAGVYEQYF.

Concerning this clone itself: One end of the junction varies from germline; a read error may be responsible. The chain couples TRBV14 to TRBJ1-4; D is unresolved. Germline V gene sequence: CDR1 SGHDN, CDR2 FVKESK. The CDR3 sequence is 8 residues long. The CDR3 spells CASSPLRF. In DNA, the CDR3 is TGTGCCAGCAGCCCCCTCCGTTTT.

This rearrangement joins TRBV5-4 to TRBJ2-1, with TRBD2 matching 12 bases. J was trimmed by 5 bases and V by 4 bases; bases with no gene match: 4. Germline assignment: CDR1 SGHNT and CDR2 YYREEE (reference sequence). The length of the CDR3 is 15 residues. CDR3 DNA sequence: TGTGCCAGCAGCCAACTAGCGGGGGGCAACAATGAGCAGTTCTTC. Amino acids: CASSQLAGGNNEQFF. Full variable domain (remainder filled in from reference TRBV5-4 and TRBJ2-1): ETGVTQSPTHLIKTRGQQVTLRCSSQSGHNTVSWYQQALGQGPQFIFQYYREEENGRGNFPPRFSGLQFPNYSSELNVNALELDDSALYLCASSQLAGGNNEQFFGPGTRLTVL.

In this sample, this clone turned up a few times. This sequence joins TRBV15 and TRBJ2-7, with D maybe TRBD2 (5 bases). Trimming left V 0 bases short and J 4 bases short, with 7 bases between. Looked up from germline, CDR1 is LNHNV and CDR2 is YYDKDF (reference sequence). The CDR3 is made up of 13 amino acids. For the CDR3, the DNA is TGTGCCACCAGCAGAGATCCGGGATACGAGCAGTACTTC. It yields the protein CATSRDPGYEQYF.